The clone carrying this T cell receptor (beta chain) appeared a single time. Its matching antigen is unknown. This CDR3 region has 15 residues. Germline V lookup: CDR1 SGHAT, CDR2 FQNNGV. Trimming left V 1 base short and J 0 bases short, with 9 bases between. Primers for the PCR totalled 60 Vbeta and 13 Jbeta. Source study methods: As a later analysis found, there were approximately 80 million unique TCR beta chains, of which around 9.9 million were shared. Produced via immunoSEQ multiplex PCR; TCRdb's table is partial and in-frame only. The V and J calls and clone size are taken from that table; D and trimming were inferred from the DNA. The sample has some 75,000 clones, 60% to 85% seen once. These data come from a study of cytomegalovirus exposure and HLA in healthy donors. Study-level points and caveats: A classifier reportedly called cytomegalovirus status with high sensitivity and specificity.

Sequencing was performed on PBMCs. The receptor was derived from a man aged 18 to 30 in good health and CMV-seropositive. The V call is TRBV11-2, the J call TRBJ1-1; D is possibly TRBD1 (6 bases). CDR3 DNA sequence: TGTGCCAGCAGCTTAGTTCAGGGGATGAACACTGAAGCTTTCTTT. It is translated as CASSLVQGMNTEAFF.